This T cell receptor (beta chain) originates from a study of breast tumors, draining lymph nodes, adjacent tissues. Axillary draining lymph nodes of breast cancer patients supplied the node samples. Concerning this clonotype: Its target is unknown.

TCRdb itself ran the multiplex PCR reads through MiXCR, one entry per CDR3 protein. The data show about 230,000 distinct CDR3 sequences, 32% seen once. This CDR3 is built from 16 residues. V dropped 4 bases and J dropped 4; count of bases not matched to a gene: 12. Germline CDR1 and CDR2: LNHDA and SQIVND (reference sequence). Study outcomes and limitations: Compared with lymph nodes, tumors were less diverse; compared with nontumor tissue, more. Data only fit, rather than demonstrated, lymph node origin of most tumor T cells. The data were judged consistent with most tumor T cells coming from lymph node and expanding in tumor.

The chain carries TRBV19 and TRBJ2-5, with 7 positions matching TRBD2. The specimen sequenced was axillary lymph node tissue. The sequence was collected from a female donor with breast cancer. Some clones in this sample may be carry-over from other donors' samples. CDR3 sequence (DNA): TGTGCCAGTAGTACTCTCCGGGGGGATCAGCCAGAGACCCAGTACTTC. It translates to CASSTLRGDQPETQYF.